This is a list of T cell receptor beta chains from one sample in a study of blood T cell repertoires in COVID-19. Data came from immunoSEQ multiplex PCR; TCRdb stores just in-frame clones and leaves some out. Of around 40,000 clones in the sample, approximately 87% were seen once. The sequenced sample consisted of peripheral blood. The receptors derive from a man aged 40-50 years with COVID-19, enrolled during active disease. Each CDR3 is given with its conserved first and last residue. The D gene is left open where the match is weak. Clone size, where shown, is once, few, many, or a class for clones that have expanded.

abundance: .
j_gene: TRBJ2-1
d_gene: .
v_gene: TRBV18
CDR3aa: CASSRKEWAEQFF
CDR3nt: TGTGCCAGCTCTCGAAAGGAATGGGCTGAGCAGTTCTTC

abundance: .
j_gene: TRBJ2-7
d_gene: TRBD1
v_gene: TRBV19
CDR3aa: CASSIIGVGQGAYEQYF
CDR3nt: TGTGCCAGTAGTATCATAGGAGTGGGACAGGGGGCCTACGAGCAGTACTTC

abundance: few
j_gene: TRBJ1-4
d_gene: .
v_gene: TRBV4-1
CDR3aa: CASSPLWWAIREKLFF
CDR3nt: TGCGCCAGCAGTCCCCTCTGGTGGGCGATACGCGAAAAACTGTTTTTT

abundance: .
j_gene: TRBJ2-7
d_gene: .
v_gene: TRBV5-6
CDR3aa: CASSPSMGSSYEQYF
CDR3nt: TGTGCCAGCAGCCCCTCCATGGGGAGCTCCTACGAGCAGTACTTC

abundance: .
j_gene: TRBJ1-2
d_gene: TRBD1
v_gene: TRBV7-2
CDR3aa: CASSSGRGQAVGYTF
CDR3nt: TGTGCCAGCAGCTCAGGCAGGGGACAGGCTGTAGGCTACACCTTC

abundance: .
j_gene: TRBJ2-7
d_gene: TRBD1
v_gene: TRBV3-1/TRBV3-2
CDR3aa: CASSPDTGAYEQYF
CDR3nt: TGTGCCAGCAGCCCGGATACAGGGGCCTACGAGCAGTACTTC

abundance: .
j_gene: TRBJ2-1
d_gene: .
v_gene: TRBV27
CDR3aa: CASSLGLLGEQFF
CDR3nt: TGTGCCAGCAGTTTAGGACTCCTTGGTGAGCAGTTCTTC

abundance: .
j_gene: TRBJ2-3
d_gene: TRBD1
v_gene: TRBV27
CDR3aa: CASADRGRGTDTQYF
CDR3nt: TGTGCCAGCGCCGATCGGGGCAGGGGGACAGATACGCAGTATTTT

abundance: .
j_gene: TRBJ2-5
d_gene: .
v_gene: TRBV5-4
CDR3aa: CASSLRGEETQYF
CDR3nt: TGTGCCAGCAGCTTGCGCGGGGAAGAGACCCAGTACTTC

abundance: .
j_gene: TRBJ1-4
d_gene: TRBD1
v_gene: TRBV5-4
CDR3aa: CASSLGQASTNEKLFF
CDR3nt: TGTGCCAGCAGCCTCGGACAGGCATCAACTAATGAAAAACTGTTTTTT

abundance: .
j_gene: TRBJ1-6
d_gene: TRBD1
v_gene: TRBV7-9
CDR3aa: CASSLPGQGFNSPLHF
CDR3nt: TGTGCCAGCAGCTTACCGGGACAGGGCTTTAATTCACCCCTCCACTTT

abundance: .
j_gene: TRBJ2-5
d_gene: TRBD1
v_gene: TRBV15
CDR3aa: CATSTWGTGGPGTQYF
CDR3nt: TGTGCCACCAGCACTTGGGGAACAGGGGGACCCGGGACCCAGTACTTC

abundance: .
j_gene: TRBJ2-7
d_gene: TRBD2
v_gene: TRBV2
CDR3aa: CASRTSGRSYEQYF
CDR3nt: TGTGCCAGCAGAACTAGCGGTAGATCCTACGAGCAGTACTTC

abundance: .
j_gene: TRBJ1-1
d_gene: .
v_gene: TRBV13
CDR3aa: CASSLRTALNTEAFF
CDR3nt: TGTGCCAGCAGCTTACGGACAGCCCTGAACACTGAAGCTTTCTTT

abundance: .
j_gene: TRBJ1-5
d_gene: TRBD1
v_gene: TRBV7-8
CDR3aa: CASTEYRGPNQPQHF
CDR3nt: TGTGCCAGCACCGAATACAGGGGACCCAATCAGCCCCAGCATTTT

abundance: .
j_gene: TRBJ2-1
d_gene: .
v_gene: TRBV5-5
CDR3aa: CASSFGSGGANEQFF
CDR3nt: TGTGCCAGCAGCTTCGGGTCGGGGGGCGCAAATGAGCAGTTCTTC

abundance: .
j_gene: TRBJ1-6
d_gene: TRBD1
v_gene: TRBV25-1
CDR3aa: CASQPQGVHSPLHF
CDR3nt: TGTGCCAGCCAGCCACAGGGGGTTCATTCACCCCTCCACTTT

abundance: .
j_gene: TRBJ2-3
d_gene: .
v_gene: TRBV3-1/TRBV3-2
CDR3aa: CASSQRVGGPSTDTQYF
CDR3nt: TGTGCCAGCAGCCAACGGGTCGGGGGACCTAGCACAGATACGCAGTATTTT

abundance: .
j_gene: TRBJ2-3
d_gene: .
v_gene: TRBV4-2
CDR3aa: CASSQDGGPSRRQYF
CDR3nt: TGTGCCAGCAGCCAAGACGGAGGCCCCTCCCGGAGGCAGTATTTT

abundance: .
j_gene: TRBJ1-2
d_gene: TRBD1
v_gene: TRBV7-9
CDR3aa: CASSGGTANSYGYTF
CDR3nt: TGTGCCAGCAGCGGGGGGACAGCTAACTCCTATGGCTACACCTTC

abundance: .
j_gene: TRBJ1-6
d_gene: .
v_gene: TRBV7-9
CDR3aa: CASSLTGEHPLHF
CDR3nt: TGTGCCAGCAGCTTGACAGGCGAGCACCCCCTCCACTTT

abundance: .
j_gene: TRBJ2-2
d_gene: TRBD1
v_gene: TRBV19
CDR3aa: CASSIRTGITGELFF
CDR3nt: TGTGCCAGTAGTATTCGGACAGGGATCACCGGGGAGCTGTTTTTT

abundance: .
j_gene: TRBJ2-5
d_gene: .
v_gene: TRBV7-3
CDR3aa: CASLVVLPRCIKETQYF
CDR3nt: TGTGCCAGCCTGGTTGTACTACCGCGATGCATTAAAGAGACCCAGTACTTC

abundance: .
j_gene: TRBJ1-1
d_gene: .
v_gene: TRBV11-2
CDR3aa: CASSLGTGNTEAFF
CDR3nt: TGTGCCAGCAGCTTAGGAACAGGGAACACTGAAGCTTTCTTT

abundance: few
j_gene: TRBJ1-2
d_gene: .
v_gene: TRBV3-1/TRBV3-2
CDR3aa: CASSQDLGRGFNYGYTF
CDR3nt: TGTGCCAGCAGCCAAGATCTGGGCAGGGGATTTAACTATGGCTACACCTTC

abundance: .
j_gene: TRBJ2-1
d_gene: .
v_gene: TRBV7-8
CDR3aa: CASTRLPSYNEQFF
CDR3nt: TGTGCCAGCACCCGACTACCCTCCTACAATGAGCAGTTCTTC

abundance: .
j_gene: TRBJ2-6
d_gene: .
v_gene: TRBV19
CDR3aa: CASKRLSGANVLTF
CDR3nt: TGTGCCAGTAAGAGGCTTTCTGGGGCCAACGTCCTGACTTTC

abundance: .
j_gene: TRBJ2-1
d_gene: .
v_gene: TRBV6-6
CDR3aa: CASSYSAGQPYNEQFF
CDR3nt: TGTGCCAGCAGTTACTCCGCGGGACAGCCATACAATGAGCAGTTCTTC

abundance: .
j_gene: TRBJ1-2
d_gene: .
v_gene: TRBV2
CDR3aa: CASSGGPRGGYTF
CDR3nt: TGTGCCAGCTCGGGGGGTCCCCGGGGTGGCTACACCTTC

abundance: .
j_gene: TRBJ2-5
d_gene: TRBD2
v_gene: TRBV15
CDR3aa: CATSVGTSGEETQYF
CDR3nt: TGTGCCACCAGCGTAGGGACTAGCGGGGAAGAGACCCAGTACTTC

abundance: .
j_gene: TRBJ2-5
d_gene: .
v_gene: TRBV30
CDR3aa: CAWSSVNQETQYF
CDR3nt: TGTGCCTGGAGTTCGGTGAACCAAGAGACCCAGTACTTC

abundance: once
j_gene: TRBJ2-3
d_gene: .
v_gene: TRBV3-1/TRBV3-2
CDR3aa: CASSQDLRRQGGDTQYF
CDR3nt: TGTGCCAGCAGCCAAGATCTGCGACGGCAGGGGGGAGATACGCAGTATTTT

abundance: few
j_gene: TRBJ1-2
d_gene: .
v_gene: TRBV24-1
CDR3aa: CATSLAANYGYTF
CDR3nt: TGTGCCACCAGCTTGGCGGCGAACTATGGCTACACCTTC

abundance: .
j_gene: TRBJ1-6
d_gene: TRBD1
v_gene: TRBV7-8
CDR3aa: CASSSGQGRNSPLHF
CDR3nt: TGTGCCAGCAGCTCGGGACAGGGAAGGAATTCACCCCTCCACTTT

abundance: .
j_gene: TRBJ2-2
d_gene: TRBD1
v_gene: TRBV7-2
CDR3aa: CASSLRRTGRDTGELFF
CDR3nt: TGTGCCAGCAGCCTTAGGCGGACAGGGCGGGACACCGGGGAGCTGTTTTTT

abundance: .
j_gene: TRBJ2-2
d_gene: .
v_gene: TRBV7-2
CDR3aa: CASSLLGQGNTGELFF
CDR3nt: TGTGCCAGCAGCTTGTTGGGCCAGGGTAACACCGGGGAGCTGTTTTTT

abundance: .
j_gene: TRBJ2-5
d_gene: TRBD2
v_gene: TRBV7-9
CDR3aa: CASSSWGGGQETQYF
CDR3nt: TGTGCCAGCAGCTCTTGGGGCGGGGGCCAAGAGACCCAGTACTTC

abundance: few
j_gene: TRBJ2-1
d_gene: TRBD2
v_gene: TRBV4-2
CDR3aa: CASSQETSGRSSYNEQFF
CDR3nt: TGTGCCAGCAGCCAAGAGACTAGCGGGAGGAGCTCCTACAATGAGCAGTTCTTC

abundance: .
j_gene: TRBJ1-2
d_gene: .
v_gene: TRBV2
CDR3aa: CASSAGEGGLYGYTF
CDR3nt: TGTGCCAGCAGTGCAGGGGAAGGAGGCCTCTATGGCTACACCTTC

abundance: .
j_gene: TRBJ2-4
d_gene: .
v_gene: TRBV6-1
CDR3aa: CASSEGGPLAKNIQYF
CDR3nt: TGTGCCAGCAGTGAGGGGGGACCCCTAGCCAAAAACATTCAGTACTTC

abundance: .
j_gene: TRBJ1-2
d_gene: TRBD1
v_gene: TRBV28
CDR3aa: CASSPPTGGADGYTF
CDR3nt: TGTGCCAGCAGTCCTCCGACAGGGGGCGCCGATGGCTACACCTTC

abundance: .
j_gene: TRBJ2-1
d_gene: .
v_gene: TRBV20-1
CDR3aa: CSARIVEQFF
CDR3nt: TGCAGTGCTCGTATAGTTGAGCAGTTCTTC

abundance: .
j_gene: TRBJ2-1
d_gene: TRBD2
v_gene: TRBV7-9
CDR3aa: CASSATGTSRNEQFF
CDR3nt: TGTGCCAGCAGCGCAACCGGGACTAGCAGGAATGAGCAGTTCTTC

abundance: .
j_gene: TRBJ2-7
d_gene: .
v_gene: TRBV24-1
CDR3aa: CATSDPQGGQYF
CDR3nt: TGTGCCACCAGTGACCCCCAGGGGGGGCAGTACTTC

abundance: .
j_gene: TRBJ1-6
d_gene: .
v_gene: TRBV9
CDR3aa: CASSVAPQFNSPLHF
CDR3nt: TGTGCCAGCAGCGTAGCCCCACAATTTAATTCACCCCTCCACTTT

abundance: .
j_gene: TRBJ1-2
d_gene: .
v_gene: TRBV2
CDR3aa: CVGAGASYGYTF
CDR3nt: TGTGTCGGGGCAGGGGCGAGCTATGGCTACACCTTC

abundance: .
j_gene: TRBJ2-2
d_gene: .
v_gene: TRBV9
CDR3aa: CASSQQPGAGELFF
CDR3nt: TGTGCCAGCAGCCAGCAGCCCGGGGCCGGGGAGCTGTTTTTT

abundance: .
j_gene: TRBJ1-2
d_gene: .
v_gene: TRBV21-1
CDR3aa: CASSSLGPTYGYTF
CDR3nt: TGTGCCAGCAGCTCTCTGGGCCCAACCTATGGCTACACCTTC

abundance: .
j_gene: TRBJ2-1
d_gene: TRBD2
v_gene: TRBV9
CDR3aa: CASSVEGSGRRDEQFF
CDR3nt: TGTGCCAGCAGCGTAGAGGGTAGCGGGAGAAGGGATGAGCAGTTCTTC

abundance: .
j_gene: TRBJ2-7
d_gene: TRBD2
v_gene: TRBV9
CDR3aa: CASFEEGLAGGPPYEQYF
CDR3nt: TGTGCCAGCTTTGAGGAGGGACTAGCGGGAGGGCCCCCCTACGAGCAGTACTTC

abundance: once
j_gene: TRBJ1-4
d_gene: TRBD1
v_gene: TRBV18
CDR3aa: CASSHRGHEKLFF
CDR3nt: TGTGCCAGCTCTCACAGGGGGCACGAAAAACTGTTTTTT

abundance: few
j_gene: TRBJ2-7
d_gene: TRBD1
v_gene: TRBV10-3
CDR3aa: CAITKGGQGTPSSYEQYF
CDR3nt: TGTGCCATCACCAAAGGGGGACAGGGGACCCCGAGCTCCTACGAGCAGTACTTC

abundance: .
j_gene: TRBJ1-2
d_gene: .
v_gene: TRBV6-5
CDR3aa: CASRETVQRSYTF
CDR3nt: TGTGCCAGCCGGGAAACAGTACAAAGGAGCTACACCTTC

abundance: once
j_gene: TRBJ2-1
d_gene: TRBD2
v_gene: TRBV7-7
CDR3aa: CASSLARTSFNEQFF
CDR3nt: TGTGCCAGCAGCTTAGCGCGGACTAGCTTCAATGAGCAGTTCTTC

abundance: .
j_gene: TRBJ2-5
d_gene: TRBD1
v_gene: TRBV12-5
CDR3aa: CASGQTGGGETQYF
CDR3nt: TGTGCTAGTGGACAGACAGGGGGCGGAGAGACCCAGTACTTC

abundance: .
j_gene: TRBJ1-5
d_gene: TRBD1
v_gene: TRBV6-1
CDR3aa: CASSDSGGRQPQHF
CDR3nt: TGTGCCAGCAGTGATTCAGGGGGCAGGCAGCCCCAGCATTTT

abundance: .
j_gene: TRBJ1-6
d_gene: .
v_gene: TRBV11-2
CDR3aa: CASSFQNGILFNSPLHF
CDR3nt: TGTGCCAGCAGCTTTCAAAACGGGATTCTATTTAATTCACCCCTCCACTTT

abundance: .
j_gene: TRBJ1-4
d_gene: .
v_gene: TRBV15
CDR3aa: CATSRARGPTNEKLFF
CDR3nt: TGTGCCACCAGCAGAGCGCGGGGCCCAACTAATGAAAAACTGTTTTTT

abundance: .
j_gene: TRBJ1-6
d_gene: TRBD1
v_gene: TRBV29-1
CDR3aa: CSVRDSLNSPLHF
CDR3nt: TGCAGCGTCCGGGACAGCCTAAATTCACCCCTCCACTTT

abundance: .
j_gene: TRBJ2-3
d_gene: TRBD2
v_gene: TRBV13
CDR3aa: CASSLVSLAADTQYF
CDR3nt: TGTGCCAGCAGCTTGGTTTCACTAGCGGCAGATACGCAGTATTTT